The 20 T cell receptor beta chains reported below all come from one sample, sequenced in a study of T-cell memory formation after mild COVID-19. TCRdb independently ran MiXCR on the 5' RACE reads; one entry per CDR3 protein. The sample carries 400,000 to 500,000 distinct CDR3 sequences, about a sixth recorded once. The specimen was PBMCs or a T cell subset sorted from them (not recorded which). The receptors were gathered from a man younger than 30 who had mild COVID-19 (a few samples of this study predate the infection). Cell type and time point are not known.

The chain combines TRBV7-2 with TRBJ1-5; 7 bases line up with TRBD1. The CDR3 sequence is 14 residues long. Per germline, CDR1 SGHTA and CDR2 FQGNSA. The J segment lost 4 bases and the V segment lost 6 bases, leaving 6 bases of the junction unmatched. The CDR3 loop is CASRRQGENQPQHF. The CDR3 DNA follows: TGTGCCAGCAGACGACAGGGTGAGAATCAGCCCCAGCATTTT. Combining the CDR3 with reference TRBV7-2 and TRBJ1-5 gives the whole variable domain GAGVSQSPSNKVTEKGKDVELRCDPISGHTALYWYRQSLGQGLEFLIYFQGNSAPDKSGLPSDRFSAERTGGSVSTLTIQRTQQEDSAVYLCASRRQGENQPQHFGDGTRLSIL.

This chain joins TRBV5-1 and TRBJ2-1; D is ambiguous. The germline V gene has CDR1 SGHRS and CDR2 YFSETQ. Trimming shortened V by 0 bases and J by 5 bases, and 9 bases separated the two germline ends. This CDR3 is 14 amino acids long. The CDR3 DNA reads TGCGCCAGCAGCTTGGGGGATTCGGACAATGAGCAGTTCTTC. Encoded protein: CASSLGDSDNEQFF.

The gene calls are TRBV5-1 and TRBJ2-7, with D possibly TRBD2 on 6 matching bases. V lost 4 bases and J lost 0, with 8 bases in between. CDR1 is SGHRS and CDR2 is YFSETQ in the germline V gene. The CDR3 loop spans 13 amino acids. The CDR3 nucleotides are TGCGCCAGCAGCGGGGGGATCTCCTACGAGCAGTACTTC. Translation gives CASSGGISYEQYF.

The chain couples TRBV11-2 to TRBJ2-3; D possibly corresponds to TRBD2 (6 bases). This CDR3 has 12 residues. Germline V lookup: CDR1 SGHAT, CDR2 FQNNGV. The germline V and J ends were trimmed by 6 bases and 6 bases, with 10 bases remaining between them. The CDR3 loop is CASRGLRDTQYF. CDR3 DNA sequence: TGTGCCAGCAGGGGACTCCGCGATACGCAGTATTTT.

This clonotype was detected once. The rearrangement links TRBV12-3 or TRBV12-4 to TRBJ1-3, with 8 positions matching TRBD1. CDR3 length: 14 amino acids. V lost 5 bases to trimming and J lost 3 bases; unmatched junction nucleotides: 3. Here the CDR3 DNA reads TGTGCCAGCAGTCGACAGGGGTATGGAAACACCATATATTTT. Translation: CASSRQGYGNTIYF.

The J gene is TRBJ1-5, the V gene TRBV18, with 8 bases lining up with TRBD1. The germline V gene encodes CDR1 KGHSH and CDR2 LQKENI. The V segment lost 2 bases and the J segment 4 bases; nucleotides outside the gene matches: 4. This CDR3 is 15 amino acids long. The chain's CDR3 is CASSPTTGANQPQHF. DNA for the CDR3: TGTGCCAGCTCACCAACGACAGGGGCTAATCAGCCCCAGCATTTT.

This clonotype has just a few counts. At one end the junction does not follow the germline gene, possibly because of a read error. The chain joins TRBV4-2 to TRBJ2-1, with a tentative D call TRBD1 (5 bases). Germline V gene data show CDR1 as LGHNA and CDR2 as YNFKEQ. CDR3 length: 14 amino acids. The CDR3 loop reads CASSQERQGPLPVF. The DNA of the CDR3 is TGTGCCAGCAGCCAAGAACGTCAGGGTCCCCTCCCGGTCTTC.

CDR3 nucleotides: TGTGCCAGCAACTTATACAATTACGAGCAGTACTTC. Translating gives CASNLYNYEQYF. The V and J genes are TRBV6-2 or TRBV6-3 and TRBJ2-7; D call uncertain. Trimming left V 7 bases short and J 4 bases short, with 11 bases between. In germline, CDR1 is MNHEY, CDR2 SVGEGT. The CDR3 loop spans 12 amino acids.

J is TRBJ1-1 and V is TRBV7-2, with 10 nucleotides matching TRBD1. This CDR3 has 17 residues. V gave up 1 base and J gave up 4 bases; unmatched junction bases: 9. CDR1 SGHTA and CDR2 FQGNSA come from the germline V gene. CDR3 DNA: TGTGCCAGCAGCTTAGAGGGGGGACAGGGGACTGGCACTGAAGCTTTCTTT. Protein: CASSLEGGQGTGTEAFF.

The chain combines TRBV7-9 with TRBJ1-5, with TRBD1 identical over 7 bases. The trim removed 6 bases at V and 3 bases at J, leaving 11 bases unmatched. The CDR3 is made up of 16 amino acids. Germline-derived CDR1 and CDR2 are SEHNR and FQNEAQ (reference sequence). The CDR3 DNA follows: TGTGCCAGCAGTTCATGGGGCCAGGGGGTCAATCAGCCCCAGCATTTT. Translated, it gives CASSSWGQGVNQPQHF.

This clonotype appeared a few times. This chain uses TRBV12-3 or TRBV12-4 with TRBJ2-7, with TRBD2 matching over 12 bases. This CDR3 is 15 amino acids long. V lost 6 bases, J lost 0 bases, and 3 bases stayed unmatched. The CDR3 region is CASSQGLAGSYEQYV. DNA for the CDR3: TGTGCCAGCAGCCAGGGACTAGCGGGCTCCTACGAGCAGTACGTC.

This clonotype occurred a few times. The CDR3 DNA follows: TGTGCCAGCAGTGCGACAGCGGGCTACGAGCAGTACGTC. It specifies CASSATAGYEQYV. This sequence joins TRBV7-9 and TRBJ2-7; possible D gene TRBD2, 6 bases. The CDR3 totals 13 residues. The ends were cut back, 6 bases at V and 3 bases at J, with 12 bases in the middle. CDR1 and CDR2 from the germline V gene are SEHNR and FQNEAQ (reference sequence).

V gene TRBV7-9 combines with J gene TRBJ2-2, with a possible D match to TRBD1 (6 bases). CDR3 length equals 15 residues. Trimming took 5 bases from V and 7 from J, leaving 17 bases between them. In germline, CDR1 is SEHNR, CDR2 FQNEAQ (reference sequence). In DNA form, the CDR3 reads TGTGCCAGCAGCCAAGAGGGGGTCCGGCACGGGGAGCTGTTTTTT. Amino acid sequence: CASSQEGVRHGELFF.

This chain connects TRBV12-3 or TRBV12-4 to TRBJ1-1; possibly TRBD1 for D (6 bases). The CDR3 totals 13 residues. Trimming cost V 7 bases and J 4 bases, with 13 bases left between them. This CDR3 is CASTPGVGTEAFF. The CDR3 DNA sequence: TGTGCCAGCACTCCAGGGGTGGGCACTGAAGCTTTCTTT.

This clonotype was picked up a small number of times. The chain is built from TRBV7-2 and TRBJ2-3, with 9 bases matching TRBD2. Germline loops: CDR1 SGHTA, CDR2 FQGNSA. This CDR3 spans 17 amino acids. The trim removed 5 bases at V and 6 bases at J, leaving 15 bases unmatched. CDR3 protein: CASSPPASGALRDTQYF. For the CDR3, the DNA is TGTGCCAGCAGCCCCCCCGCTAGCGGGGCTCTCCGGGATACGCAGTATTTT.

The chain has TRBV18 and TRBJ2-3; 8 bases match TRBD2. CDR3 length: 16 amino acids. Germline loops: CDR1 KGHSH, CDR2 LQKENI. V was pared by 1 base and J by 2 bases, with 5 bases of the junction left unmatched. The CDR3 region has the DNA TGTGCCAGCTCACCACTCAGCGGGGGCATCACAGATACGCAGTATTTT. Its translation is CASSPLSGGITDTQYF.

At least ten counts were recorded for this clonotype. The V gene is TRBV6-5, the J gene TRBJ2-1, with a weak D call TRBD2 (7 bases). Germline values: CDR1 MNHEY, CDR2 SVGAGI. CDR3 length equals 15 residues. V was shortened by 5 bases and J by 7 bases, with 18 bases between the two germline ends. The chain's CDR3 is CASSVVGGPGNEQFF. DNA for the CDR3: TGTGCCAGCAGTGTCGTGGGGGGGCCGGGGAATGAGCAGTTCTTC.

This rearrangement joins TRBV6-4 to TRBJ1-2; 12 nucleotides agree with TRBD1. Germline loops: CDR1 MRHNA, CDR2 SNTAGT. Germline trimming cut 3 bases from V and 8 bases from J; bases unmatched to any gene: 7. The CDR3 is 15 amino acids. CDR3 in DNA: TGTGCCAGCAGTGAGGGACAGGGGGCGTATAACGGCTACACCTTC. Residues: CASSEGQGAYNGYTF.

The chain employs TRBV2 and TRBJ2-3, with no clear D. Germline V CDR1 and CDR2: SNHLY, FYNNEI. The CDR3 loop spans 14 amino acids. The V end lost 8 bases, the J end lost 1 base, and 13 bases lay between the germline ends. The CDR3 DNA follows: TGTGCCAGCGCGATTGGAGTCGGCACAGATACGCAGTATTTT. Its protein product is CASAIGVGTDTQYF.

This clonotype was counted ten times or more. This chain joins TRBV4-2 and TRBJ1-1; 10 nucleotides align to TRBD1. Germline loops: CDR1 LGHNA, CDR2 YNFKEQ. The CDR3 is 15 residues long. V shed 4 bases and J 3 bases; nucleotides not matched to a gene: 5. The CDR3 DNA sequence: TGTGCCAGCAGCCCGACAGGGGGCGAGGACACTGAAGCTTTCTTT. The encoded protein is CASSPTGGEDTEAFF.